The rows below give T cell receptor beta chains drawn from one sample of a study of T cell responses to AZD1222 COVID-19 vaccine. Profiled with immunoSEQ multiplex PCR; TCRdb holds only in-frame clones, not every one. The table shows around 100,000 clones, with roughly 80% occurring only once. The material was peripheral blood, obtained on day 0 of AZD1222 vaccination. Receptors originate from an adult in good health. Both conserved end residues are part of each CDR3. D genes are given only for firm matches. Where a row states a size, it is once, few, many or the class of an expanded clone; other rows omit it.

TRBV7-6	14	TRBJ2-7	NA	NA	TGTGCCAGCAGCTTAGCGGCCAACTCCTACGAGCAGTACTTC	CASSLAANSYEQYF
TRBV28	18	TRBJ1-4	NA	TRBD1	TGTGCCACCACCCCCCAGGGGACAGGGGATGCAACTAATGAAAAACTGTTTTTT	CATTPQGTGDATNEKLFF
TRBV27	14	TRBJ2-3	NA	NA	TGTGCCAGCAGTCATTACCAGGACAGACATACGCAGTATTTT	CASSHYQDRHTQYF
TRBV19	13	TRBJ2-5	NA	NA	TGTGCCAGTAGGGTACAGGGTCAAGAGACCCAGTACTTC	CASRVQGQETQYF
TRBV5-1	14	TRBJ2-2	NA	NA	TGCGCCAGCAGCCCAGGGTCCGGGACCGGGGAGCTGTTTTTT	CASSPGSGTGELFF
TRBV5-1	16	TRBJ2-3	NA	TRBD2	TGCGCCAGCAGCTTGAGACTAGGCGGGGGGACAGATACGCAGTATTTT	CASSLRLGGGTDTQYF
TRBV5-1	14	TRBJ1-1	NA	TRBD1	TGCGCCAGCAGGCCGGGACAGGTTAACACTGAAGCTTTCTTT	CASRPGQVNTEAFF
TRBV6-5	14	TRBJ2-7	NA	NA	TGTGCCAGCACTGCCGGGACATCCCGCTACGAGCAGTACTTC	CASTAGTSRYEQYF
TRBV6-5	13	TRBJ2-7	NA	TRBD1	TGTGCCAGCAGGGCCGGACAGGCCCTCGAGCAGTACTTC	CASRAGQALEQYF
TRBV7-2	15	TRBJ1-1	NA	NA	TGTGCCAGCAGCTCAGGCGGGGGGGCCTACACTGAAGCTTTCTTT	CASSSGGGAYTEAFF
TRBV6-5	15	TRBJ1-6	NA	TRBD1	TGTGCCAGCAGTTACAGGGGGCCGGGTAATTCACCCCTCCACTTT	CASSYRGPGNSPLHF
TRBV13	15	TRBJ2-7	NA	TRBD2	TGTGCCAGCAGCTCTAGCGGGAGGGCTTCCTACGAGCAGTACTTC	CASSSSGRASYEQYF
TRBV6-2/TRBV6-3	13	TRBJ1-5	NA	TRBD1	TGTGCCAGCAGTCTCGGGACAGCCCAGCCCCAGCATTTT	CASSLGTAQPQHF
TRBV4-3	14	TRBJ2-1	few	NA	TGCGCCAGCAGCCAAGAAGACACCCGAACTGAGCAGTTCTTC	CASSQEDTRTEQFF
TRBV4-3	14	TRBJ2-7	NA	TRBD1	TGCGCCAGCAGCCAAGGACAGGGGACCTACGAGCAGTACTTC	CASSQGQGTYEQYF
TRBV28	14	TRBJ1-5	NA	NA	TGTGCCAGCAGTTTAGCAGAGGGCCATCAGCCCCAGCATTTT	CASSLAEGHQPQHF
TRBV5-1	14	TRBJ1-4	NA	NA	TGCGCCAGCAGCTTAGACAGGAGTAATGAAAAACTGTTTTTT	CASSLDRSNEKLFF
TRBV11-2	13	TRBJ2-7	NA	NA	TGTGCCAGCAGCTTTGAGATTTCCTACGAGCAGTACTTC	CASSFEISYEQYF
TRBV4-2	13	TRBJ1-5	NA	NA	TGTGCCAGCAGCCAAGAATTCAATCAAGGCCAGCATTTT	CASSQEFNQGQHF
TRBV18	16	TRBJ2-7	few	NA	TGTGCCAGCTCACCTCGTGGTGGGGAAACCTACTACGAGCAGTACTTC	CASSPRGGETYYEQYF
TRBV2	14	TRBJ1-1	NA	NA	TGTGCCAGCAGCCGCTCCCAAATGAACACTGAAGCTTTCTTT	CASSRSQMNTEAFF
TRBV3-1/TRBV3-2	12	TRBJ1-2	NA	NA	TGTGCCAGCAGCGGGACGGCGAGGAGCTACACCTTC	CASSGTARSYTF
TRBV7-9	15	TRBJ1-1	few	TRBD1	TGTGCCAGCAGCCCCACCGACAGGGGGAACACTGAAGCTTTCTTT	CASSPTDRGNTEAFF
TRBV3-1/TRBV3-2	13	TRBJ2-5	NA	NA	TGTGCCAGCAGCCTACGGGCACAAGAGACCCAGTACTTC	CASSLRAQETQYF
TRBV3-1/TRBV3-2	13	TRBJ1-5	once	NA	TGTGCCAGCAGCCGACAGACTAATCAGCCCCAGCATTTT	CASSRQTNQPQHF
TRBV5-1	15	TRBJ1-5	NA	TRBD1	TGCGCCAGCAGCTTAGGGACAGGGGAGGGACAGCCCCAGCATTTT	CASSLGTGEGQPQHF
TRBV6-5	14	TRBJ2-1	once	TRBD2	TGTGCCACTAAACGGGGACTAGCGGGGGTTGAGCAGTTCTTC	CATKRGLAGVEQFF
TRBV5-1	15	TRBJ1-4	NA	TRBD1	TGCGCCAGCAGCTGGACGGGACAGCTTAATGAAAAACTGTTTTTT	CASSWTGQLNEKLFF
TRBV10-3	14	TRBJ1-1	NA	TRBD1	TGTGCCATCAGTCCGGTGGGACAGGGGGCTGGGGCTTTCTTT	CAISPVGQGAGAFF
TRBV6-5	12	TRBJ1-1	NA	NA	TGTGCCAGCAGCGCGAGGAACACTGAAGCTTTCTTT	CASSARNTEAFF
TRBV4-2	16	TRBJ1-4	NA	TRBD1	TGTGCCAGCAGCCAACTTACCGGGACAGGGGAAGAAAAACTGTTTTTT	CASSQLTGTGEEKLFF
TRBV12-3/TRBV12-4	13	TRBJ1-2	NA	TRBD1	TGTGCCAGCATTCCCGGGACAGGGTATGGCTACACCTTC	CASIPGTGYGYTF
TRBV6-6	16	TRBJ2-1	NA	NA	TGTGCCAGCAGTTACAACGCGGGACTCACTTACAATGAGCAGTTCTTC	CASSYNAGLTYNEQFF
TRBV27	11	TRBJ1-1	few	NA	TGTGCCAGCAGTACGAACACTGAAGCTTTCTTT	CASSTNTEAFF
TRBV5-1	15	TRBJ2-3	NA	NA	TGCGCCAGCAGCCAGAACTTTGATAGCACAGATACGCAGTATTTT	CASSQNFDSTDTQYF
TRBV5-1	14	TRBJ2-7	NA	NA	TGCGCCAGCAGGGGACAGACTAGCTCCTACGAGCAGTACTTC	CASRGQTSSYEQYF